One T cell receptor beta chain is described in this entry. The sample holds a few counts of this clonotype. What this receptor recognizes is not known. Base qualities were left out, and no much larger clone turns up one base away. The method behind the library was 5' RACE. Instrument used: Illumina HiSeq 2500. A second PCR of roughly 7 to 11 cycles was run with a J-beta primer mix and a sample-barcoded 5' primer. A unique molecular identifier was introduced onto each TCR beta cDNA molecule by a template-switch 5' adaptor carrying 12 random nucleotides. Each sample yielded at least 2.5 million CDR3-containing paired-end reads. First-strand cDNA synthesis was performed from all RNA using the Mint cDNA synthesis kit, with priming by a TRBC-specific oligonucleotide. Following uracil-DNA glycosylase treatment, all cDNA underwent a first 18-cycle PCR with the universal primers M1SS and BC2_uni_R. The study's own analysis went as follows. Normalization of each sample was performed by random selection of 1 million high-quality reads, each carrying a distinct molecular identifier. Instead of being binned into consensus sequences, reads with shared molecular identifiers were discarded. MiTCR, run with a Q25 quality threshold and the strictest error-elimination algorithm, handled CDR3 identification, clonotype clustering and error correction. A nonparametric unseen species model with Euler transformation was used to estimate lower-bound total TCR beta diversity. Starting from the raw public reads, TCRdb applied fastp trimming at Q25, assembled clones with MiXCR and retained in-frame beta chains. CDR3 protein sequences are deduplicated, and each keeps its most common genes and DNA. Clone size and V and J calls follow TCRdb, not the original study. The sample table shows about 810,000 distinct CDR3 sequences, and approximately 35% are seen once. The top ten constitute approximately 12% of the sample.

These data belong to a study of blood T cells in healthy people across ages (dated by TCRdb to the mid-2010s). Background on the whole study: In model experiments, template switching captured about one uniquely barcoded TCR beta cDNA molecule for every two T cells. Age-related changes in TCR beta repertoire diversity were measured in the study by deep sequencing normalized with unique cDNA molecular identifiers. The donors were split into four age groups: young (average around 16 years), middle-aged (39), aged (over 55) and long-lived (under 90). Donors of different ages were randomly distributed across sequencing lanes to avoid experimental bias. Two additional independent replicas of 1 million unique cDNA reads from the same blood draw were analyzed for two donors (one aged 18 to 30 and one aged 80 or older). General findings and caveats noted by the study authors: Estimates of total diversity based on one million sequenced T cells were considered lower bounds and underestimates. Compared with the aged group, more naive CD4+ T cells, fewer expanded clones and increased TCR diversity were shown by the long-lived group, suggesting age selection. The percentage of naive T cells measured by flow cytometry correlated strongly with observed TCR beta diversity. Donor CMV infection status was unknown, potentially confounding age-related changes in expanded clonotypes. Because profiling used bulk unsorted PBMCs, naive and antigen-experienced compartments could not be compared conclusively. Observed TCR beta diversity per million T cells fell roughly linearly with age, and a significant reduction was already apparent by age roughly 40.

Donors were a few dozen systemically healthy Caucasian individuals from Russia aged 6 to 90 years. Each donor gave 9 to 10 milliliters of peripheral blood, collected into EDTA-treated Vacutainer tubes. Ficoll-Paque density-gradient centrifugation was used to isolate PBMCs, with at least 6 million obtained per sample. Trizol reagent was used to extract total RNA from the PBMCs, yielding at least 6 micrograms per sample. Naive CD45RAhigh/CD27high T cell percentages were measured by flow cytometry on a PBMC aliquot from every donor. CDR1 DFQATT and CDR2 SNEGSKA were looked up in the germline V gene (reference sequence). V and J lose 6 bases and 2 bases, and a span of 14 bases separates them. From its cysteine to its phenylalanine, the CDR3 spans 13 amino acids. Kept here is only the CDR3 DNA, which spans 39 bases and is read in frame from base 1.

The sequenced material came from blood. The TCR was taken from a man aged 18 to 29 in good health. Recombination connected TRBV20-1 to TRBJ2-7; possibly the D gene is TRBD1, per 5 matching bases. The DNA is TGCAGTGCGGGGCCCGCTGCAGCCTACGAGCAGTACTTC. This gives the protein CSAGPAAAYEQYF.